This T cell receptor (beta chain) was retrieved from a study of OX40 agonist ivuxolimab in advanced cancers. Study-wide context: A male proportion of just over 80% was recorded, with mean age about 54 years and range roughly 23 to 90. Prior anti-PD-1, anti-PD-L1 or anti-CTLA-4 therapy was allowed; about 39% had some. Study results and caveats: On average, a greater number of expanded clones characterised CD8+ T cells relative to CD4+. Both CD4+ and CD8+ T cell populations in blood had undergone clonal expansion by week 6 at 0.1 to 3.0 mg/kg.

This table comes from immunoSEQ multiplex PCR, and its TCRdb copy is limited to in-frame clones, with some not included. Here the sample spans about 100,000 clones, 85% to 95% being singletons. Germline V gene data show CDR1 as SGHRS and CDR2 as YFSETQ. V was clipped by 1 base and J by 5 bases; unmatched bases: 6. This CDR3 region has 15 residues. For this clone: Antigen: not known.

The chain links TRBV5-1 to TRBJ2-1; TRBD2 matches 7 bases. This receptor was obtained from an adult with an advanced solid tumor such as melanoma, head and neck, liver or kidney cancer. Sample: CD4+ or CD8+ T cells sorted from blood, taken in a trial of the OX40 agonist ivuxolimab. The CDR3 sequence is CASSLRSSGDNEQFF. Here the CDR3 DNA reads TGCGCCAGCAGCTTGCGGTCTAGCGGCGACAATGAGCAGTTCTTC.